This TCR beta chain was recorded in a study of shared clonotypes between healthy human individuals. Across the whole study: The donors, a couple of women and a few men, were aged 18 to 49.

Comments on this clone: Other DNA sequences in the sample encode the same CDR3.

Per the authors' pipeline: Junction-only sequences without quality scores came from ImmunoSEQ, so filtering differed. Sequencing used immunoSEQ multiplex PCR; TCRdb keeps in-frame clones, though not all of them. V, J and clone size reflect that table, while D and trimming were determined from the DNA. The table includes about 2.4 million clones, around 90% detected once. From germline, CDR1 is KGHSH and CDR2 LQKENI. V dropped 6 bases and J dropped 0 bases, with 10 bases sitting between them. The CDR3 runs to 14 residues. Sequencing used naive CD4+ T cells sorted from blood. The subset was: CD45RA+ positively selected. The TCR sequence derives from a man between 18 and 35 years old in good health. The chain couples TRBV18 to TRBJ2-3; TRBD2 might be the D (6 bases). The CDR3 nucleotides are TGTGCCAGCTCTCCGGGACTCAGCACAGATACGCAGTATTTT. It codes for CASSPGLSTDTQYF.